Following are 31 T cell receptor beta chains from one sample sequenced in a study of blood T cell repertoires in COVID-19. This table comes from immunoSEQ multiplex PCR, and its TCRdb copy is limited to in-frame clones, with some not included. Counted here are about 120,000 clones, under 80% occurring once; the ten biggest clones make up 2% to 3%. Source material: peripheral blood. The receptors stem from a man aged 45 to 65 with acute or convalescent COVID-19.

This clone occurred once. The chain joins TRBV5-1 to TRBJ1-1, with 7 bases fitting TRBD1. V lost 0 bases to trimming and J lost 5 bases; unmatched junction nucleotides: 4. Germline V gene lookup returns CDR1 SGHRS and CDR2 YFSETQ. The CDR3 consists of 14 residues. CDR3 bases: TGCGCCAGCAGCTTGGGAGGGGGCGAAACTGAAGCTTTCTTT. It encodes CASSLGGGETEAFF.

This rearrangement joins TRBV7-9 to TRBJ2-7; 7 positions agree with TRBD1. Germline V lookup: CDR1 SEHNR, CDR2 FQNEAQ (reference sequence). The CDR3 is 14 amino acids. V dropped 5 bases and J dropped 3; count of bases not matched to a gene: 7. CDR3 in DNA: TGTGCCAGCAGCCCTATGGGGGACAGCTACGAGCAGTACTTC. This encodes CASSPMGDSYEQYF.

The chain couples TRBV5-1 to TRBJ2-2; 10 bases are shared with TRBD2. This CDR3 contains 16 residues. The germline V gene has CDR1 SGHRS and CDR2 YFSETQ. V lost 3 bases, J lost 1 base, and 3 bases stayed unmatched. The CDR3 loop reads CASSSASGRNTGELFF. CDR3 in DNA: TGCGCCAGCAGCTCCGCTAGCGGGAGGAACACCGGGGAGCTGTTTTTT.

The rearrangement joins TRBV19 to TRBJ1-2, with 8 bases aligning to TRBD1. This CDR3 has 14 amino acids. Trimming removed 7 bases from V and 3 bases from J; junction bases left unmatched: 7. Germline values: CDR1 LNHDA, CDR2 SQIVND (reference sequence). CDR3 bases: TGTGCCAGTACCCCGGACAGGGCACACTATGGCTACACCTTC. Amino acids: CASTPDRAHYGYTF.

This rearrangement joins TRBV4-2 to TRBJ1-1, with a tentative D call TRBD1 (5 bases). V lost 0 bases, J lost 10 bases, and 12 bases lay in between. CDR1 is LGHNA, CDR2 YNFKEQ, per germline. This CDR3 is 13 amino acids long. The CDR3 loop is CASSQEALGGAFF. The CDR3 bases are TGTGCCAGCAGCCAAGAGGCCTTGGGGGGAGCTTTCTTT.

The V gene is TRBV2, the J gene TRBJ2-3; D gene uncertain. CDR3 size: 13 residues. Trimming cost V 3 bases and J 3 bases, with 7 bases left between them. CDR1 and CDR2 from the germline V gene are SNHLY and FYNNEI. The CDR3 nucleotides are TGTGCCAGCAGTGATCAGGTGACAGATACGCAGTATTTT. Translating it yields CASSDQVTDTQYF. The full variable domain, its missing parts supplied by reference TRBV2 and TRBJ2-3, is EPEVTQTPSHQVTQMGQEVILRCVPISNHLYFYWYRQILGQKVEFLVSFYNNEISEKSEIFDDQFSVERPDGSNFTLKIRSTKLEDSAMYFCASSDQVTDTQYFGPGTRLTVL.

This clone was observed once. The genes are TRBV19 and TRBJ1-1; TRBD1 matches 7 bases. Per the germline V gene, CDR1 is LNHDA and CDR2 is SQIVND (reference sequence). This CDR3 spans 16 amino acids. With V trimmed by 3 bases and J by 4 bases, 11 bases remained unmatched. CDR3 coding DNA: TGTGCCAGTAGTATTTGGCAGGGGGGCCGGGGCACTGAAGCTTTCTTT. It specifies CASSIWQGGRGTEAFF. Looking up the rest from reference TRBV19 and TRBJ1-1 gives the full variable domain: DGGITQSPKYLFRKEGQNVTLSCEQNLNHDAMYWYRQDPGQGLRLIYYSQIVNDFQKGDIAEGYSVSREKKESFPLTVTSAQKNPTAFYLCASSIWQGGRGTEAFFGQGTRLTVV.

The CDR3 DNA reads TGTGCCAGCAGTCCGCGGGGCAATAACTATGGCTACACCTTC. Translation: CASSPRGNNYGYTF. The rearrangement joins TRBV27 to TRBJ1-2; maybe TRBD1 (5 bases). This CDR3 is 14 amino acids long. The germline V and J ends were trimmed by 5 bases and 1 base, with 11 bases remaining between them. Germline V gene lookup returns CDR1 MNHEY and CDR2 SMNVEV (reference sequence).

The V gene is TRBV7-2, the J gene TRBJ2-5; TRBD2 matches 10 bases. Germline assignment: CDR1 SGHTA and CDR2 FQGNSA. Trimming removed 2 bases from V and 0 bases from J; junction bases left unmatched: 6. CDR3 length equals 17 residues. The CDR3 spells CASSLSWTSGNQETQYF. CDR3 DNA: TGTGCCAGCAGCTTATCCTGGACTAGCGGCAACCAAGAGACCCAGTACTTC. Full variable domain (remainder filled in from reference TRBV7-2 and TRBJ2-5): GAGVSQSPSNKVTEKGKDVELRCDPISGHTALYWYRQSLGQGLEFLIYFQGNSAPDKSGLPSDRFSAERTGGSVSTLTIQRTQQEDSAVYLCASSLSWTSGNQETQYFGPGTRLLVL.

The chain couples TRBV19 to TRBJ1-5, with a possible D match to TRBD1 (6 bases). Germline V gives CDR1 LNHDA, CDR2 SQIVND (reference sequence). The CDR3 has 15 amino acids. Trimming shortened V by 4 bases and J by 4 bases, and 14 bases separated the two germline ends. The CDR3 reads CASSNGIQGNQPQHF. The CDR3 DNA follows: TGTGCCAGTAGTAACGGAATTCAGGGGAATCAGCCCCAGCATTTT.

As to this clone: Distinct nucleotide sequences in the sample also encode this CDR3. The chain combines TRBV9 with TRBJ1-1, with a tentative D call TRBD1 (6 bases). V lost 0 bases and J 3 bases, leaving 6 bases between the germline ends. Per the germline V gene, CDR1 is SGDLS and CDR2 is YYNGEE. The CDR3 runs to 13 residues. CDR3 nucleotides: TGTGCCAGCAGCGTAGAGGGGGACACTGAAGCTTTCTTT. It encodes CASSVEGDTEAFF.

This clone was seen more than once but under ten times. The chain links TRBV18 to TRBJ1-3; D is perhaps TRBD1 (6 bases). Between the trimmed V and J ends, which lost 4 bases and 0 bases, there was a span of 13 bases. Germline V lookup: CDR1 KGHSH, CDR2 LQKENI. This CDR3 contains 16 residues. Here the CDR3 DNA reads TGTGCCAGCTCACTTCGGGACACTTTCTCTGGAAACACCATATATTTT. Protein sequence: CASSLRDTFSGNTIYF.

The rearrangement joins TRBV15 to TRBJ1-1; the D is unclear. Germline CDR1 is LNHNV and CDR2 is YYDKDF (reference sequence). CDR3 length: 17 amino acids. The V gene lost 0 bases and the J gene lost 0 bases, with 14 bases spanning the gap. The CDR3 here is CATSRDSGRGLNTEAFF. CDR3 nucleotides: TGTGCCACCAGCAGAGATTCGGGGAGAGGGCTGAACACTGAAGCTTTCTTT.

Here the CDR3 DNA reads TGTGCCAGCAAAGTATGGCAGGGGGCCAACGAGCAGTACTTC. Its protein product is CASKVWQGANEQYF. The chain combines TRBV27 with TRBJ2-7; 8 bases line up with TRBD1. The J segment lost 5 bases and the V segment lost 7 bases, leaving 10 bases of the junction unmatched. The CDR3 runs 14 residues. CDR1 and CDR2 from the germline V gene are MNHEY and SMNVEV (reference sequence).

The chain combines TRBV28 with TRBJ1-3; 7 bases are a match to TRBD1. The CDR3 spans 15 residues. The trim removed 4 bases at V and 0 bases at J, leaving 3 bases unmatched. Germline loops: CDR1 MDHEN, CDR2 SYDVKM. The CDR3 reads CASSSGQDSGNTIYF. The CDR3 DNA follows: TGTGCCAGCAGTTCCGGACAGGACTCTGGAAACACCATATATTTT. Full variable domain (rest looked up from reference TRBV28 and TRBJ1-3): DVKVTQSSRYLVKRTGEKVFLECVQDMDHENMFWYRQDPGLGLRLIYFSYDVKMKEKGDIPEGYSVSREKKERFSLILESASTNQTSMYLCASSSGQDSGNTIYFGEGSWLTVV.

The chain has TRBV5-1 and TRBJ1-1; no clear D. V lost 4 bases and J lost 7, with 17 bases in between. The germline gives CDR1 SGHRS, CDR2 YFSETQ. The CDR3 runs to 14 residues. The CDR3 is CASSPREGVGEAFF. CDR3 sequence (DNA): TGCGCCAGCAGCCCCCGCGAGGGTGTGGGTGAAGCTTTCTTT.

This clone occurred a few times. In DNA, the CDR3 is TGTGCCAGCAGGGGGGGGACAGGGAGTAGGAATGAAAAACTGTTTTTT. Translated, it gives CASRGGTGSRNEKLFF. The chain employs TRBV2 and TRBJ1-4; TRBD1 aligns across 9 bases. The CDR3 runs 16 residues. Germline-derived CDR1 and CDR2 are SNHLY and FYNNEI. J lost 5 bases, V lost 6 bases, and 10 bases had no gene match.

The V call is TRBV19, the J call TRBJ2-1; no reliable D call. Germline-derived CDR1 and CDR2 are LNHDA and SQIVND (reference sequence). This CDR3 is built from 15 residues. The V end was cut by 3 bases, the J end by 2 bases, with 11 bases between. The CDR3 DNA reads TGTGCCAGTAGTATGAGAGAGGTGGCCTACAATGAGCAGTTCTTC. This sequence encodes CASSMREVAYNEQFF.

The rearrangement joins TRBV13 to TRBJ2-1; 9 bases fit TRBD2. Germline CDR1 reads PRHDT; CDR2 reads FYEKMQ (reference sequence). V dropped 2 bases and J dropped 3; count of bases not matched to a gene: 11. CDR3 length: 18 amino acids. As DNA, the CDR3 is TGTGCCAGCAGCTTACCGGGGGGCCTAGCGGGATTCTACAATGAGCAGTTCTTC. Amino acids: CASSLPGGLAGFYNEQFF.

The rearrangement joins TRBV19 to TRBJ2-5; D gene ambiguous. This CDR3 region has 14 residues. V lost 1 base to trimming and J lost 5 bases, with 11 bases between them. Germline CDR1 is LNHDA and CDR2 is SQIVND (reference sequence). CDR3 amino acids: CASSIAGLGETQYF. In DNA, the CDR3 is TGTGCCAGTAGTATAGCTGGTCTCGGGGAGACCCAGTACTTC. Full variable domain (outside the CDR3, taken from reference TRBV19 and TRBJ2-5): DGGITQSPKYLFRKEGQNVTLSCEQNLNHDAMYWYRQDPGQGLRLIYYSQIVNDFQKGDIAEGYSVSREKKESFPLTVTSAQKNPTAFYLCASSIAGLGETQYFGPGTRLLVL.

This chain's CDR3 is CASSPLGGARGNQPQHF. For the CDR3, the DNA is TGTGCCAGCTCACCACTGGGAGGGGCGCGCGGCAATCAGCCCCAGCATTTT. The rearrangement links TRBV18 to TRBJ1-5, with a weak D call TRBD1 (5 bases). The length of the CDR3 is 17 residues. Germline assignment: CDR1 KGHSH and CDR2 LQKENI. Trimming stripped 1 base from V and 2 bases from J, with 15 bases between.

The V and J genes are TRBV4-1 and TRBJ2-5, with D perhaps matching TRBD1 (6 bases). Germline V lookup: CDR1 MGHRA, CDR2 YSYEKL. Trimming removed 1 base at V and 2 bases at J, with 8 bases between. This CDR3 has 14 amino acids. The CDR3 reads CASSQVQGQETQYF. The CDR3 nucleotides are TGCGCCAGCAGCCAAGTCCAGGGGCAAGAGACCCAGTACTTC.

This clone has a handful of counts. This chain connects TRBV10-2 to TRBJ1-3, with D perhaps TRBD1 (6 bases). The V and J ends lost 11 bases and 0 bases respectively, with 23 bases between them. Germline V lookup: CDR1 WSHSY, CDR2 SAAADI. The CDR3 contains 17 residues. CDR3 coding DNA: TGCGCCGCCATGCCTAGGGCAGGGGCCAACTCTGGAAACACCATATATTTT. Its protein is CAAMPRAGANSGNTIYF.

V is TRBV6-6 and J is TRBJ1-1; TRBD1 agrees at 9 bases. CDR1 and CDR2 (germline): MNHNY, SVGAGI (reference sequence). The CDR3 sequence is 15 residues long. After removal of 2 bases from V and 5 bases from J, the junction contained 6 bases not matched to a gene. CDR3 sequence reads: CASSYPGQGRTEAFF. CDR3 DNA sequence: TGTGCCAGCAGTTACCCGGGACAGGGTCGGACTGAAGCTTTCTTT.

The rearrangement uses TRBV28 and TRBJ2-7; the D gene is possibly TRBD1 (6 bases). Between the trimmed V and J ends, which lost 9 bases and 3 bases, there was a span of 12 bases. CDR3 size: 12 residues. Per the germline V gene, CDR1 is MDHEN and CDR2 is SYDVKM. CDR3 in DNA: TGTGCCAGTACGGACAGCCTCTACGAGCAGTACTTC. Protein sequence: CASTDSLYEQYF.

This clone was found many times. The chain combines TRBV5-6 with TRBJ1-1, with D possibly matching TRBD1 (5 bases). V lost 2 bases and J 0 bases, leaving 17 bases between the germline ends. Germline values: CDR1 SGHDT, CDR2 YYEEEE. The CDR3 has 17 amino acids. The DNA for the CDR3 is TGTGCCAGCAGCTTTGGCGGCGTGTCAGGGATGAACACTGAAGCTTTCTTT. Its protein product is CASSFGGVSGMNTEAFF.

V is TRBV11-2 and J is TRBJ1-3, with a tentative D call TRBD1 (6 bases). The CDR3 is 15 amino acids. Germline V gives CDR1 SGHAT, CDR2 FQNNGV. V was clipped by 4 bases and J by 7 bases, with 17 bases between them. CDR3 protein: CASSSTSGEWNTIYF. For the CDR3, the DNA is TGTGCCAGCAGCTCTACCTCAGGGGAATGGAACACCATATATTTT.

This clone was recorded a few times. This chain joins TRBV6-5 and TRBJ2-7, with 10 bases that match TRBD1. Germline CDR1 reads MNHEY; CDR2 reads SVGAGI. J was trimmed by 3 bases and V by 8 bases; bases with no gene match: 4. The CDR3 sequence is 13 residues long. This CDR3 is CASGQGGIYEQYF. CDR3 sequence (DNA): TGTGCCAGCGGACAGGGGGGAATCTACGAGCAGTACTTC.

The rearrangement joins TRBV6-4 to TRBJ2-3, with 8 bases aligning to TRBD1. Germline V gene lookup returns CDR1 MRHNA and CDR2 SNTAGT. This CDR3 has 14 amino acids. V shed 0 bases, J shed 9 bases, and the junction held 5 bases outside the gene matches. The CDR3 sequence is CASSDSPGGSTQYF. The CDR3 region has the DNA TGTGCCAGCAGTGACTCGCCAGGGGGCTCGACGCAGTATTTT.

The chain joins TRBV5-4 to TRBJ2-3; 9 nucleotides line up with TRBD2. The CDR3 extends over 17 amino acids. Trimming cost V 7 bases and J 1 base; bases outside gene matches: 13. CDR1 is SGHNT, CDR2 YYREEE, per germline (reference sequence). In DNA form, the CDR3 reads TGTGCCAGCCCTCTTGGGCGGGGGGGCCTGGGCACAGATACGCAGTATTTT. It specifies CASPLGRGGLGTDTQYF. Supplemented by reference TRBV5-4 and TRBJ2-3, the full variable domain reads ETGVTQSPTHLIKTRGQQVTLRCSSQSGHNTVSWYQQALGQGPQFIFQYYREEENGRGNFPPRFSGLQFPNYSSELNVNALELDDSALYLCASPLGRGGLGTDTQYFGPGTRLTVL.

There are a few counts of this clone. The chain carries TRBV27 and TRBJ2-5; TRBD1 might be the D (6 bases). Germline CDR1 MNHEY, CDR2 SMNVEV (reference sequence). The CDR3 is made up of 17 amino acids. The germline V and J ends were trimmed by 1 base and 3 bases, with 18 bases remaining between them. CDR3 nucleotide sequence: TGTGCCAGCAGTTTATTTTATCTGGGGGCGAGGGAAGAGACCCAGTACTTC. Translating gives CASSLFYLGAREETQYF.